These 13 T cell receptor beta chains were sequenced from one sample in a study of T cells of healthy individuals. TCRdb processed the 5' RACE reads anew with MiXCR; each CDR3 protein has one entry. The repertoire consists of under 70,000 distinct CDR3 sequences, with over 12% occurring once and the leading ten covering about 16%. The receptor source for this set is a human donor in good health.

In this sample, this clonotype turned up many times. The gene calls are TRBV4-3 and TRBJ2-4, with 7 positions matching TRBD1. V lost 0 bases, J lost 7 bases, and 6 bases stayed unmatched. From germline, CDR1 is LGHNA and CDR2 YSLEER. The CDR3 sequence is 15 residues long. CDR3 nucleotides: TGCGCCAGCAGCCAAGATGTCGACAGGGTTAACATTCAGTACTTC. It is translated as CASSQDVDRVNIQYF.

This clonotype was detected a few times. This rearrangement joins TRBV7-2 to TRBJ1-6, with a weak D call TRBD1 (5 bases). Trimming took 5 bases from V and 7 from J, leaving 15 bases between them. The CDR3 covers 15 residues. From germline, CDR1 is SGHTA and CDR2 FQGNSA. In DNA, the CDR3 is TGTGCCAGCAGCCCCCAGGGCGTGGGGAATTCACCCCTCCACTTT. Protein product: CASSPQGVGNSPLHF.

Turning to this clonotype: One base away lies a much larger clone, so this may be a sequencing read error. Since no conserved phenylalanine or tryptophan closes the CDR3, a read error is the likely cause. CDR3 sequence: CASSSYRPISGGAGNEQFY. CDR3 bases: TGTGCCAGCAGCTCTTACCGTCCGATAAGCGGGGGGGCCGGGAATGAGCAGTTCTAC. The chain joins TRBV7-3 to TRBJ2-1; TRBD2 agrees at 10 bases. J was trimmed by 7 bases and V by 4 bases; bases with no gene match: 19. The CDR3 runs 19 residues. Per the germline V gene, CDR1 is SGHTA and CDR2 is FQGTGA.

This chain connects TRBV18 to TRBJ2-1, with D unclear. With 5 bases removed from V and 6 bases from J, the gap between germline ends came to 17 bases. The CDR3 is 15 residues long. CDR1 KGHSH and CDR2 LQKENI come from the germline V gene. In DNA form, the CDR3 reads TGTGCCAGCTCATCTCCAAAAAGACGTCCCAATGAGCAGTTCTTC. Protein sequence: CASSSPKRRPNEQFF.

This clonotype was detected a few times. The chain employs TRBV4-1 and TRBJ1-4, with a tentative D call TRBD1 (5 bases). The germline gives CDR1 MGHRA, CDR2 YSYEKL. This CDR3 has 13 amino acids. The V and J ends lost 2 bases and 7 bases respectively, with 8 bases between them. CDR3 coding DNA: TGCGCCAGCAGCCAATGGCAGGGTGAAAAACTGTTTTTT. This sequence encodes CASSQWQGEKLFF.

CDR3 region: CSARTGITAGNSPLHF. CDR3 in DNA: TGCAGTGCTAGAACAGGGATTACTGCGGGTAATTCACCCCTCCACTTT. The chain recombines TRBV20-1 with TRBJ1-6; D is possibly TRBD1 (6 bases). The CDR3 loop spans 16 amino acids. The germline CDR1 and CDR2 sequences are DFQATT and SNEGSKA (reference sequence). V lost 2 bases, J lost 6 bases, and 17 bases lay in between.

This clonotype was counted ten times or more. The chain joins TRBV7-4 to TRBJ2-7, with a tentative D call TRBD2 (5 bases). With 4 bases removed from V and 2 bases from J, the gap between germline ends came to 30 bases. CDR3 size: 20 residues. Germline V gives CDR1 SGHVT, CDR2 SQSDAQ. The CDR3 DNA reads as TGTGCCAGCAGCTCCTCCCCATTTTCCTCGTATGGGGAGTCCCCCTACGAGCAGTACTTC. Its protein is CASSSSPFSSYGESPYEQYF.

The table lists this clonotype with many counts. V and J are TRBV28 and TRBJ2-2, with D maybe TRBD1 (5 bases). Trimming took 5 bases from V and 0 from J, leaving 10 bases between them. The CDR3 contains 15 residues. Germline V lookup: CDR1 MDHEN, CDR2 SYDVKM. The CDR3: CASSEQVANTGELFF. The CDR3, as DNA: TGTGCCAGCAGTGAACAGGTCGCGAACACCGGGGAGCTGTTTTTT.

Many counts were recorded for this clonotype. The chain carries TRBV20-1 and TRBJ2-2; possibly TRBD2 for D (7 bases). The CDR3 runs 16 residues. The germline V gene has CDR1 DFQATT and CDR2 SNEGSKA (reference sequence). V was clipped by 0 bases and J by 3 bases, with 14 bases between them. The CDR3: CSARDGLEGDTGELFF. For the CDR3, the DNA is TGCAGTGCTAGAGATGGACTAGAGGGGGACACCGGGGAGCTGTTTTTT.

At least ten counts were recorded for this clonotype. CDR3 sequence (DNA): TGCAGTGCTCCGACTAGCAGAGCCACAGATACGCAGTATTTT. Translation gives CSAPTSRATDTQYF. This chain joins TRBV20-1 and TRBJ2-3, with 7 bases fitting TRBD2. This CDR3 is 14 amino acids long. Germline values: CDR1 DFQATT, CDR2 SNEGSKA (reference sequence). V dropped 5 bases and J dropped 2; count of bases not matched to a gene: 7.

This clonotype was seen a few times. The chain recombines TRBV4-1 with TRBJ2-7; 12 bases align to TRBD2. The V gene end was trimmed by 4 bases and the J gene end by 3 bases; junction bases not matched to a gene: 4. CDR3 size: 15 residues. Germline V CDR1 and CDR2: MGHRA, YSYEKL. The CDR3 DNA is TGCGCCAGCAGCCGATTACTAGCGGGGGGCTACGAGCAGTACTTC. It translates to CASSRLLAGGYEQYF.

This clonotype was recorded many times. The V and J genes are TRBV20-1 and TRBJ2-7, with 9 nucleotides matching TRBD2. This CDR3 has 16 amino acids. The ends lost 0 bases at V and 3 bases at J; junction bases unmatched: 9. CDR1 is DFQATT, CDR2 SNEGSKA, per germline (reference sequence). The CDR3 is CSARDDSGSAFYEQYF. CDR3 nucleotides: TGCAGTGCTAGAGACGATAGCGGGAGCGCATTCTACGAGCAGTACTTC.

This clonotype was picked up many times. This chain uses TRBV30 with TRBJ2-3, with 7 bases identical to TRBD2. The length of the CDR3 is 15 residues. The germline V gene encodes CDR1 GTSNPN and CDR2 SVGIG (reference sequence). Losses at the gene ends were 4 bases for V and 4 bases for J; bases not matched to a gene: 11. The CDR3, as DNA: TGTGCCTGGACCAAAGACGGGAGGAATTCAGATACGCAGTATTTT. Its translation: CAWTKDGRNSDTQYF. Full variable domain (missing parts from reference TRBV30 and TRBJ2-3): SQTIHQWPATLVQPVGSPLSLECTVEGTSNPNLYWYRQAAGRGLQLLFYSVGIGQISSEVPQNLSASRPQDRQFILSSKKLLLSDSGFYLCAWTKDGRNSDTQYFGPGTRLTVL.